The 32 T cell receptor beta chains listed next were all sequenced from one sample in a study of graft-versus-host responses after intestinal transplantation. The table came from immunoSEQ multiplex PCR; TCRdb's copy has only in-frame clones and leaves some out. Here the sample spans 11,000 to 15,000 clones, about 33% being singletons. The sample in question was alloreactive CD4+ T cells from a mixed lymphocyte reaction culture, obtained before intestinal transplant. Sample subset: CFSE-low proliferating T cells sorted from roughly six-day pre-transplant mixed lymphocyte reaction (GvH or HvG direction). The receptors were sampled from a human patient who received an intestinal transplant.

This sequence joins TRBV19 and TRBJ2-5; 11 nucleotides align to TRBD1. The V segment lost 2 bases and the J segment 4 bases; nucleotides outside the gene matches: 6. The CDR3 sequence is 16 residues long. Germline assignment: CDR1 LNHDA and CDR2 SQIVND (reference sequence). The CDR3: CASSIPRTGGAETQYF. The CDR3, as DNA: TGTGCCAGTAGTATACCCCGGACAGGGGGCGCAGAGACCCAGTACTTC.

This clone was picked up one time. The V and J genes are TRBV18 and TRBJ2-5; 8 positions match TRBD1. TRBJ2-7 explains the end of the DNA better; the J call may be wrong. The germline CDR1 and CDR2 sequences are KGHSH and LQKENI. This CDR3 spans 16 amino acids. This CDR3 is CASSPTGGVVVHEQYF. The CDR3 DNA reads as TGTGCCAGCTCTCCCACAGGGGGAGTGGTTGTACACGAGCAGTACTTC.

The rearrangement uses TRBV28 and TRBJ2-7; no clear D. The CDR3 contains 12 residues. Per germline, CDR1 MDHEN and CDR2 SYDVKM. Trimming took off 8 bases at V and 2 bases at J, with 10 bases between the two ends. This CDR3 reads CASGRQTYEQYF. In DNA, the CDR3 is TGTGCCAGCGGACGGCAAACCTACGAGCAGTACTTC.

Turning to this clone: A read error may account for a junction end that differs from germline. The gene calls are TRBV18 and TRBJ2-1; 7 nucleotides align to TRBD2. The germline V gene has CDR1 KGHSH and CDR2 LQKENI. CDR3 length: 20 amino acids. CDR3 in amino acids: CASSPRTGGSPSASSNEQFF. CDR3 coding DNA: TGTGCCAGCTCACCCAGGACTGGCGGGAGCCCCTCGGCCTCCTCCAATGAGCAGTTCTTC.

This chain joins TRBV9 and TRBJ1-2, with D uncertain. V was clipped by 0 bases and J by 6 bases, with 15 bases between them. The V gene's germline CDR1 is SGDLS and CDR2 YYNGEE. CDR3 length equals 15 residues. This CDR3 reads CASSVAPSKRHGYTF. The CDR3 DNA follows: TGTGCCAGCAGCGTAGCGCCGAGCAAGCGCCATGGCTACACCTTC. Variable domain in full (rest from reference TRBV9 and TRBJ1-2): DSGVTQTPKHLITATGQRVTLRCSPRSGDLSVYWYQQSLDQGLQFLIQYYNGEERAKGNILERFSAQQFPDLHSELNLSSLELGDSALYFCASSVAPSKRHGYTFGSGTRLTVV.

The table lists this clone with a few counts. The chain uses TRBV6-6 and TRBJ2-3, with D perhaps given as TRBD1 or TRBD2 (5 bases each). The ends were cut back, 11 bases at V and 6 bases at J, with 21 bases in the middle. The CDR3 sequence is 14 residues long. The V gene's germline CDR1 is MNHNY and CDR2 SVGAGI (reference sequence). The CDR3 region is CAAHGAGQPDTQYF. For the CDR3, the DNA is TGTGCCGCCCACGGGGCAGGGCAGCCGGATACGCAGTATTTT.

The chain combines TRBV4-2 with TRBJ2-2, with D maybe TRBD2 (5 bases). CDR1 and CDR2 from the germline V gene are LGHNA and YNFKEQ. This CDR3 contains 15 residues. The V end lost 6 bases, the J end lost 1 base, and 12 bases lay between the germline ends. The CDR3 nucleotides read TGTGCCAGCAGGGAGGCCAGCTGGAACACCGGGGAGCTGTTTTTT. Its protein product is CASREASWNTGELFF.

The chain is built from TRBV11-3 and TRBJ2-3; no clear D. Deletions cut 2 bases from V and 6 bases from J, with 9 bases between. CDR1 SGHNT and CDR2 YENEEA come from the germline V gene. The CDR3 spans 13 residues. CDR3 region: CASSLSRTDTQYF. The CDR3 DNA follows: TGTGCCAGCAGCTTAAGTAGGACCGATACGCAGTATTTT. Variable domain in full (rest from reference TRBV11-3 and TRBJ2-3): EAGVVQSPRYKIIEKKQPVAFWCNPISGHNTLYWYLQNLGQGPELLIRYENEEAVDDSQLPKDRFSAERLKGVDSTLKIQPAELGDSAVYLCASSLSRTDTQYFGPGTRLTVL.

Concerning this clone: Other DNA sequences in this specimen translate into the identical CDR3. The chain combines TRBV5-1 with TRBJ2-5; TRBD2 agrees at 7 bases. CDR1 SGHRS and CDR2 YFSETQ come from the germline V gene. V was clipped by 3 bases and J by 5 bases; unmatched bases: 7. The CDR3 spans 14 residues. DNA of the CDR3: TGCGCCAGCAGCTCGGGGGGTCAGTGGGAGACCCAGTACTTC. As protein: CASSSGGQWETQYF.

The table lists this clone with a few counts. The chain couples TRBV7-9 to TRBJ1-5, with 11 positions matching TRBD1. Germline-derived CDR1 and CDR2 are SEHNR and FQNEAQ (reference sequence). This CDR3 has 15 residues. V shed 8 bases and J 4 bases; nucleotides not matched to a gene: 7. This chain's CDR3 is CASSLGDRGNQPQHF. The CDR3 DNA follows: TGTGCCAGCTCCCTCGGGGACAGGGGGAATCAGCCCCAGCATTTT.

This clone rates as medium-sized (0.01 to 0.1%). CDR3 amino acids: CASSQDMNTEAFF. Here the CDR3 DNA reads TGTGCCAGCAGCCAAGACATGAACACTGAAGCTTTCTTT. This chain connects TRBV14 to TRBJ1-1, with unresolved D. V lost 0 bases to trimming and J lost 0 bases, with 2 bases between them. The CDR3 has 13 residues. Germline V gene data show CDR1 as SGHDN and CDR2 as FVKESK.

This clone was observed a few times. The chain uses TRBV6-1 and TRBJ2-1; D unresolved. CDR1 and CDR2 (germline): MNHNS, SASEGT. The CDR3 has 15 amino acids. Between the trimmed V and J ends, which lost 2 bases and 2 bases, there was a span of 10 bases. CDR3 DNA: TGTGCCAGCAGTGAATCGGGTCAAGCCTACAATGAGCAGTTCTTC. This translates into CASSESGQAYNEQFF.

With respect to this clone: This is likely a read error, given that the CDR3 carries no conserved phenylalanine or tryptophan at its end. The DNA is left out, because the CDR3 cannot be placed on it with certainty; the CDR3 is given as TCRdb lists it. This chain connects TRBV4-1 to TRBJ2-3. The CDR3 is 13 amino acids long, termini counted. The germline gives CDR1 MGHRA, CDR2 YSYEKL. The CDR3 reads CASSQDRNGPREL.

The chain links TRBV21-1 to TRBJ2-5; TRBD1 is the table's D call, not checked against the DNA. TRBV21-1 is deemed a pseudogene. This CDR3 spans 13 amino acids. The DNA for the CDR3 is TGTGCCAGCAGCCAAAACCCATGGGCTGAGCAGTACTTC. Its translation: CASSQNPWAEQYF.

This clone was detected a few times. Other DNA sequences in the sample encode the same CDR3. The rearrangement uses TRBV10-1 and TRBJ1-2; D uncertain. Germline V lookup: CDR1 WNHNN, CDR2 SYGVQD (reference sequence). The CDR3 is made up of 13 amino acids. V was cut by 0 bases and J by 8 bases, with 10 bases left in between. This CDR3 is CASSESRGYGYTF. The CDR3 DNA reads TGCGCCAGCAGTGAGTCGCGGGGTTACGGCTACACCTTC.

This chain connects TRBV6-6 to TRBJ1-5; 8 nucleotides match TRBD1. After removal of 6 bases from V and 5 bases from J, the junction contained 6 bases not matched to a gene. In germline, CDR1 is MNHNY, CDR2 SVGAGI (reference sequence). The CDR3 extends over 14 amino acids. CDR3 coding DNA: TGTGCCAGCAGAACCGGACAGGGCGATCAGCCCCAGCATTTT. This sequence encodes CASRTGQGDQPQHF.

Of note for this clone: The junction shows a germline mismatch at one end, possibly a read error. V usage is TRBV5-1 and J usage is TRBJ2-5, with 8 nucleotides matching TRBD1. CDR1 and CDR2 from the germline V gene are SGHRS and YFSETQ. The CDR3 has 15 amino acids. CDR3 DNA: TGTGCCAGCAGCTTGGAGAACAGGGGGGCTGAGACCCAGTACTTC. As protein: CASSLENRGAETQYF.

The J gene is TRBJ2-4, the V gene TRBV2; TRBD1 matches 8 bases. V lost 4 bases and J lost 11; bases outside the gene matches: 7. Germline V gene lookup returns CDR1 SNHLY and CDR2 FYNNEI. The CDR3 is 13 amino acids. This CDR3 is CASSGNRDRLQYF. As DNA, the CDR3 is TGTGCCAGCAGTGGGAACCGGGACAGGCTTCAGTACTTC.

The rearrangement links TRBV4-1 to TRBJ2-7, with TRBD2 matching 13 bases. This CDR3 is built from 16 residues. CDR1 is MGHRA and CDR2 is YSYEKL in the germline V gene. V dropped 3 bases and J dropped 5; count of bases not matched to a gene: 7. CDR3 nucleotide sequence: TGCGCCAGCAGCCAGGCGACTAGCGGGAGGTCCAACGAGCAGTACTTC. It yields the protein CASSQATSGRSNEQYF.

The chain carries TRBV5-1 and TRBJ2-2; 8 positions match TRBD1. CDR1 and CDR2 from the germline V gene are SGHRS and YFSETQ. The CDR3 has 15 residues. The J segment lost 5 bases and the V segment lost 5 bases, leaving 8 bases of the junction unmatched. CDR3 region: CASRIRDRRTGELFF. The CDR3 bases are TGCGCCAGCAGGATCCGGGACAGGAGGACCGGGGAGCTGTTTTTT.

The chain carries TRBV9 and TRBJ2-2, with no clear D. Germline V gene sequence: CDR1 SGDLS, CDR2 YYNGEE. Trimming cost V 0 bases and J 0 bases, with 9 bases left between them. The CDR3 sequence is 16 residues long. For the CDR3, the DNA is TGTGCCAGCAGCGTAGATGCAGGAGCGAACACCGGGGAGCTGTTTTTT. Protein sequence: CASSVDAGANTGELFF.

This clone was seen only a few times. The J gene is TRBJ2-7, the V gene TRBV6-5; 7 bases agree with TRBD1. Germline V gene data show CDR1 as MNHEY and CDR2 as SVGAGI. This CDR3 comprises 14 residues. Trimming removed 5 bases from V and 2 bases from J; junction bases left unmatched: 6. The chain's CDR3 is CASSNRQGPYEQYF. The CDR3 DNA is TGTGCCAGCAGTAACCGACAGGGACCCTACGAGCAGTACTTC.

This chain links TRBV5-1 with TRBJ1-1; weak D call: TRBD1 (5 bases). CDR1 is SGHRS and CDR2 is YFSETQ in the germline V gene. V was shortened by 4 bases and J by 11 bases, with 21 bases between the two germline ends. The CDR3 is 14 residues long. The CDR3: CASSLGPRAREAFF. The CDR3, as DNA: TGCGCCAGCAGCCTTGGCCCCAGGGCCCGTGAGGCTTTCTTT.

The rearrangement uses TRBV6-8 and TRBJ2-5, with TRBD2 matching over 7 bases. The CDR3 is 14 residues long. Germline CDR1 is MNHGY and CDR2 is SAAAGT. Germline trimming cut 4 bases from V and 2 bases from J; bases unmatched to any gene: 4. The CDR3 DNA reads TGTGCCAGCAGTTTCGCGGGAGTTCAAGAGACCCAGTACTTC. It yields the protein CASSFAGVQETQYF.

The chain employs TRBV7-9 and TRBJ2-1; D may be TRBD2 (6 bases). Germline CDR1 SEHNR, CDR2 FQNEAQ (reference sequence). Trimming left V 1 base short and J 4 bases short, with 14 bases between. This CDR3 spans 16 amino acids. CDR3 DNA sequence: TGTGCCAGCAGCTTAGTACGGGAGAAGGATTACAATGAGCAGTTCTTC. It encodes CASSLVREKDYNEQFF.

The CDR3 here is CASSKGGRASTDTQYF. Written as DNA, the CDR3 is TGTGCCAGCAGCAAGGGCGGGAGGGCCTCCACAGATACGCAGTATTTT. The genes are TRBV5-4 and TRBJ2-3; 9 nucleotides line up with TRBD2. V shed 4 bases and J 2 bases; nucleotides not matched to a gene: 8. Germline CDR1 SGHNT, CDR2 YYREEE (reference sequence). The CDR3 is 16 residues long.

The chain combines TRBV5-1 with TRBJ1-5; the D is unclear. The CDR3 sequence is 13 residues long. Per the germline V gene, CDR1 is SGHRS and CDR2 is YFSETQ. Between the trimmed V and J ends, which lost 0 bases and 4 bases, there was a span of 5 bases. CDR3 region: CASSLEANQPQHF. The CDR3 nucleotides are TGCGCCAGCAGCTTGGAAGCAAATCAGCCCCAGCATTTT.

The genes are TRBV4-1 and TRBJ1-1; D is uncertain. Deletions cut 3 bases from V and 3 bases from J, with 17 bases between. The V gene's germline CDR1 is MGHRA and CDR2 YSYEKL. The CDR3 has 16 amino acids. Here the CDR3 reads CASSHLGRTDYTEAFF. The CDR3 nucleotides read TGCGCCAGCAGCCACCTGGGGAGGACGGACTACACTGAAGCTTTCTTT.

The chain links TRBV6-6 to TRBJ2-7; 10 bases are shared with TRBD1. J lost 5 bases, V lost 6 bases, and 10 bases had no gene match. This CDR3 contains 15 residues. Per germline, CDR1 MNHNY and CDR2 SVGAGI (reference sequence). The CDR3 protein is CASRDYGTGDHEQYF. CDR3 sequence (DNA): TGTGCCAGCAGGGACTACGGGACAGGGGACCACGAGCAGTACTTC.

J is TRBJ2-5 and V is TRBV7-2; unclear D gene. Per germline, CDR1 SGHTA and CDR2 FQGNSA. The CDR3 has 13 amino acids. Trimming took 4 bases from V and 4 from J, leaving 10 bases between them. The CDR3 bases are TGTGCCAGCAGCTCCGACCGAGGAGAGACCCAGTACTTC. The encoded protein is CASSSDRGETQYF.

About this clone: Sequence at one end of the junction differs from germline and may be a read error. The chain is built from TRBV10-3 and TRBJ1-2; D is undetermined. The germline V gene has CDR1 ENHRY and CDR2 SYGVKD. There are 12 residues in the CDR3. The CDR3 reads CASSASGYGYTF. In nucleotides, the CDR3 is TGTGCCAGCAGTGCCTCAGGCTATGGCTACACCTTC.

The rearrangement joins TRBV18 to TRBJ2-5; 9 positions match TRBD2. CDR3 length: 15 amino acids. Per germline, CDR1 KGHSH and CDR2 LQKENI. V trimming: 3 bases; J trimming: 2 bases; junction bases outside the gene matches: 4. The CDR3 region has the DNA TGTGCCAGCTCACCCGCGGGGGGGGTTCAAGAGACCCAGTACTTC. Amino acids: CASSPAGGVQETQYF.